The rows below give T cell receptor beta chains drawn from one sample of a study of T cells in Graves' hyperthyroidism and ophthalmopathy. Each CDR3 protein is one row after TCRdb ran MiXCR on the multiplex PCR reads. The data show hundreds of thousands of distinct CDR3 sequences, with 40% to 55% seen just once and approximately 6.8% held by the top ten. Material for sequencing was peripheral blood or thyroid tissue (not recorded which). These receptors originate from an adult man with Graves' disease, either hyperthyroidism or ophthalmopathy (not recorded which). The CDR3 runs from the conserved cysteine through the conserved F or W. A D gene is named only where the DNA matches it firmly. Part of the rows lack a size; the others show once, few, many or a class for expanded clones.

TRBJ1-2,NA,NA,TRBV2,CASSESRSRDILNYGYTF,TGTGCCAGCAGCGAAAGCCGATCACGGGACATACTTAACTATGGCTACACCTTC
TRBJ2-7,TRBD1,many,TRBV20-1,CSARARTGGEQYF,TGCAGTGCCAGAGCACGGACAGGGGGCGAGCAGTACTTC
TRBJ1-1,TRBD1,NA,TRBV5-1,CASHNRGVNTEAFF,TGCGCCAGTCATAACAGGGGAGTTAACACTGAAGCTTTCTTT
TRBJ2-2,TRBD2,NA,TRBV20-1,CSARPSGRAPTGELFF,TGCAGTGCTAGGCCCAGCGGGAGGGCCCCCACCGGGGAGCTGTTTTTT
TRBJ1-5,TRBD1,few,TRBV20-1,CSAREIRTGTSQPQHF,TGCAGTGCTAGAGAGATTCGGACAGGGACTTCTCAGCCCCAGCATTTT
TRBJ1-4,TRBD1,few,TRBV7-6,CASRHRGGEKLFF,TGTGCCAGCAGACACAGGGGAGGTGAAAAACTGTTTTTT
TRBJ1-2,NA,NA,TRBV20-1,CSARVSPEQINYGYTF,TGCAGTGCTAGAGTTTCACCGGAACAGATAAACTATGGCTACACCTTC
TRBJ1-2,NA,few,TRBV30,CAFTLNRVAYGYTF,TGTGCCTTTACCCTCAACAGGGTTGCCTATGGCTACACCTTC
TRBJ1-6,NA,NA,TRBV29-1,CSVRQDLNSPLHF,TGCAGCGTAAGACAGGACTTAAATTCACCCCTCCACTTT
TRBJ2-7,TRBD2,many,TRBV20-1,CSARDRAWASGYEQYF,TGCAGTGCTAGAGATCGGGCGTGGGCTAGCGGTTACGAGCAGTACTTC
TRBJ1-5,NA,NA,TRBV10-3,CAISESNGQDQHF,TGTGCCATCAGTGAGTCGAACGGGCAGGATCAGCATTTT
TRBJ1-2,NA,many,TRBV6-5,CASSLRGYGYTF,TGTGCCAGCAGTTTACGGGGCTATGGCTACACCTTC
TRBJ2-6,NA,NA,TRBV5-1,CASSYRGRGLTF,TGCGCCAGCAGCTACCGGGGGCGCGGTCTGACTTTC
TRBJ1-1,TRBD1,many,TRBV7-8,CASSDRGEGAFF,TGTGCCAGCAGCGACAGGGGAGAGGGAGCTTTCTTT
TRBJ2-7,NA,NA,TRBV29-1,CSVEEGPGEQYF,TGCAGCGTTGAAGAGGGGCCTGGCGAGCAGTACTTC
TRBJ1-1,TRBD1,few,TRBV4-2,CASSQDVLRDRASSTEAFF,TGTGCCAGCAGCCAAGATGTCCTTCGGGACAGGGCCTCGAGCACTGAAGCTTTCTTT
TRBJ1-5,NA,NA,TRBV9,CASSVAWVSNQPQHF,TGTGCCAGCAGCGTAGCGTGGGTTAGCAATCAGCCCCAGCATTTT
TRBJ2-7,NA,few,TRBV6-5,CASSDWDEQYF,TGTGCCAGCAGTGATTGGGACGAGCAGTACTTC
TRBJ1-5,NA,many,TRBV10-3,CATRWMDNQPQHF,TGTGCCACCAGGTGGATGGACAATCAGCCCCAGCATTTT
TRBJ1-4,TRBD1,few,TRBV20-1,CSAISDRAEKLFF,TGCAGTGCTATATCAGACAGGGCTGAAAAACTGTTTTTT
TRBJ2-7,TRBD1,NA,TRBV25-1,CASSEGSGGAYEQYF,TGTGCCAGCAGTGAAGGGTCAGGGGGTGCCTACGAGCAGTACTTC
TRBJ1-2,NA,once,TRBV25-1,CASSEVGPHYGYTF,TGTGCCAGCAGTGAAGTGGGGCCCCACTATGGCTACACCTTC
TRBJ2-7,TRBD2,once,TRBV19,CASSRGTSAYEQYF,TGTGCCAGTAGTAGGGGGACTAGCGCCTACGAGCAGTACTTC
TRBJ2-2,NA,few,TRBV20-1,CSARGQGDTGELFF,TGCAGTGCTAGAGGCCAGGGCGACACCGGGGAGCTGTTTTTT
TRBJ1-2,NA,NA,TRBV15,CATEDPGDYGYTF,TGTGCCACCGAAGACCCGGGGGACTATGGCTACACCTTC
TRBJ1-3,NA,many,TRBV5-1,CASSLVGNTIYF,TGCGCCAGCAGCTTGGTCGGTAACACCATATATTTT
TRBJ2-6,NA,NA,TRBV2,CASSLRGVGANVLTF,TGTGCCAGCAGTTTACGAGGGGTAGGGGCCAACGTCCTGACTTTC
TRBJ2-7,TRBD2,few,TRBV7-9,CASSFHRTSGGTYEQYF,TGTGCCAGCAGCTTTCACAGGACTAGCGGGGGGACCTACGAGCAGTACTTC
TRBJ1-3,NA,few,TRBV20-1,CSARDSSLPHTIYF,TGCAGTGCTAGAGATTCCAGCCTCCCCCACACCATATATTTT
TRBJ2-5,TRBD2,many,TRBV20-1,CSAQGLGAETQYF,TGCAGTGCTCAGGGACTAGGGGCCGAGACCCAGTACTTC
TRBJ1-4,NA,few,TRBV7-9,CASSPRGGGTNEKLFF,TGTGCCAGCAGCCCCCGCGGGGGAGGAACTAATGAAAAACTGTTTTTT
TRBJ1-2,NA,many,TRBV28,CASLRQSYGYTF,TGTGCCAGCCTCCGCCAGTCATATGGCTACACCTTC
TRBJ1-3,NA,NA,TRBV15,CATTRDGNTIYF,TGTGCCACCACCCGGGACGGAAACACCATATATTTT
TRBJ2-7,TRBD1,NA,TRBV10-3,CAIAPGQGGNEQYF,TGTGCCATCGCCCCGGGACAGGGAGGCAACGAGCAGTACTTC
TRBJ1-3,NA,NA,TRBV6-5,CASRVISGNTIYF,TGTGCCAGCCGGGTCATCTCTGGAAACACCATATATTTT
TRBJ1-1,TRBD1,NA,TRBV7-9,CASSPPGQETATFF,TGTGCCAGCAGCCCCCCGGGACAGGAGACTGCGACTTTCTTT
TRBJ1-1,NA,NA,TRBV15,CATSRDSSGPEAFF,TGTGCCACCAGCAGAGATTCGTCCGGCCCTGAAGCTTTCTTT
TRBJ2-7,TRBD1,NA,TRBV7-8,CASSLRDSGSEQYF,TGTGCCAGCAGCCTCCGGGACAGTGGCTCCGAGCAGTACTTC
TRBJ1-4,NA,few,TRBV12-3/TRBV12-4,CASSLAGLGGRTNEKLFF,TGTGCCAGCAGTTTAGCGGGGCTCGGAGGGCGAACTAATGAAAAACTGTTTTTT
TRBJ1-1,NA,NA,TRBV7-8,CASSLERGHYTEAFF,TGTGCCAGCAGCTTGGAACGGGGGCATTACACTGAAGCTTTCTTT
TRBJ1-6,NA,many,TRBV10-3,CAISGRGHNSPLHF,TGTGCCATCAGCGGCCGGGGCCATAATTCACCCCTCCACTTT
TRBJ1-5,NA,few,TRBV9,CASSVAHWPNNQPQHF,TGTGCCAGCAGCGTAGCCCATTGGCCTAACAATCAGCCCCAGCATTTT